This T cell receptor (beta chain) stems from a study of T cell responses to AZD1222 COVID-19 vaccine. The study's findings and limits: Spike-specific TCR depth and breadth grew after two AZD1222 doses. Reportedly, close to half of spike-specific TCRs are directed against unmutated variant regions.

Produced via immunoSEQ multiplex PCR; TCRdb's table is partial and in-frame only. The data hold roughly 97,000 clones, with about 93% observed a single time. Germline assignment: CDR1 MGHDK and CDR2 SYGVNS. Trimming took off 7 bases at V and 4 bases at J, with 19 bases between the two ends. The CDR3 totals 15 residues. On this clone: Its cognate antigen is unknown.

The rearrangement uses TRBV25-1 and TRBJ1-2; the D gene is possibly TRBD1 (6 bases). The source is an adult in good health. The sequencing used peripheral blood, collected on day 0 of AZD1222 vaccination. The CDR3 nucleotides are TGTGCCAGCACCAGGGGCGGCGGGACTTTCTATGGCTACACCTTC. This gives the protein CASTRGGGTFYGYTF.